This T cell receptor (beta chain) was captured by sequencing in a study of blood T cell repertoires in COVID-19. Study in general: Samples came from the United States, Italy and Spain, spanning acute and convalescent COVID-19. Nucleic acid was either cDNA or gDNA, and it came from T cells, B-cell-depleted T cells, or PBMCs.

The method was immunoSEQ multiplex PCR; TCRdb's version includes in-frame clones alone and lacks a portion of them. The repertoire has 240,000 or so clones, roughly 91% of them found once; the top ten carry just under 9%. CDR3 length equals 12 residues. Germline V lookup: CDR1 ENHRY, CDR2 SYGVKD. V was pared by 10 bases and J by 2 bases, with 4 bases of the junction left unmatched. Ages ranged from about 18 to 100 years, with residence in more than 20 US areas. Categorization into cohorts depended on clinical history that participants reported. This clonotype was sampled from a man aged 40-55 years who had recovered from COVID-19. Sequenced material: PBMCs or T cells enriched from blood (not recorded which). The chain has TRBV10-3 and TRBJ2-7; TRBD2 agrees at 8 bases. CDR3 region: CATREGPYEQYF. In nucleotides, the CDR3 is TGTGCCACACGGGAGGGCCCCTACGAGCAGTACTTC.